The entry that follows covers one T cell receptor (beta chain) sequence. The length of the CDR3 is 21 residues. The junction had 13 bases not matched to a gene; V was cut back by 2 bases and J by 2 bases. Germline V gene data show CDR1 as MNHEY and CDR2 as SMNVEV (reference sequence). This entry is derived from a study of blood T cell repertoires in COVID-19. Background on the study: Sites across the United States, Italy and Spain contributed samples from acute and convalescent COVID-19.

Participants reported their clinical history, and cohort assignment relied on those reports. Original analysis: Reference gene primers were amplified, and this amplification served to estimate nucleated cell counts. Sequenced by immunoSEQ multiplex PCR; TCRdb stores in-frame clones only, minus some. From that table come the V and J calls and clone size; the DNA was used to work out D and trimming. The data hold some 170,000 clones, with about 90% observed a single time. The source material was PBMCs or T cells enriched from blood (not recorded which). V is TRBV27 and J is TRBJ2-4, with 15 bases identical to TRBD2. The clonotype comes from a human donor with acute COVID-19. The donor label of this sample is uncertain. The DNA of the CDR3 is TGTGCCAGCAGTTTACGGACCCCGGGACTAGCGGGGGGCTCGTCCAAAAACATTCAGTACTTC. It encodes CASSLRTPGLAGGSSKNIQYF.